Below are 19 T cell receptor beta chains sequenced from a single sample in a study of vaccination and CD4 T cells after COVID-19. Treatment noted: approximately nine-day PBMC culture with coronavirus spike peptide pools or control peptides (ViraFEST assay). With the Oncomine TCR Beta short-read assay, DNA from cultured CD4+ T cells was sequenced. A single record per CDR3 protein comes from TCRdb applying MiXCR to the PCR reads. Among more than 14,000 distinct CDR3 sequences listed, around 45% were seen once. Antigens for these TCRs are unknown. Source material: CD4+ T cells from blood, cultured in vitro. The receptors were sampled from a human donor who had recovered from COVID-19.

This chain uses TRBV6-5 with TRBJ2-1; 7 positions agree with TRBD2. Germline V gives CDR1 MNHEY, CDR2 SVGAGI. The ends lost 2 bases at V and 4 bases at J; junction bases unmatched: 11. This CDR3 region has 17 residues. The CDR3 is CASSYTPIAGVYNEQFF. For the CDR3, the DNA is TGTGCCAGCAGTTACACCCCTATTGCGGGGGTATACAATGAGCAGTTCTTC.

This clonotype was picked up a small number of times. The CDR3 coding sequence is TGTGCCAGCAGTATAGACAGGGCATATGGCTACACCTTC. The encoded protein is CASSIDRAYGYTF. The chain links TRBV6-1 to TRBJ1-2, with TRBD1 matching 7 bases. CDR1 is MNHNS and CDR2 is SASEGT in the germline V gene. V was pared by 5 bases and J by 5 bases, with 5 bases of the junction left unmatched. This CDR3 spans 13 amino acids.

The sample holds a few counts of this clonotype. The chain carries TRBV10-3 and TRBJ1-1, with 9 bases fitting TRBD1. Germline CDR1 reads ENHRY; CDR2 reads SYGVKD. The J segment lost 3 bases and the V segment lost 6 bases, leaving 8 bases of the junction unmatched. The CDR3 runs 15 residues. The CDR3 DNA reads TGTGCCATCAGGGGACAGGGATTTCGGGACACTGAAGCTTTCTTT. Residues: CAIRGQGFRDTEAFF.

The V gene is TRBV7-6, the J gene TRBJ2-2; 12 bases agree with TRBD2. The CDR3 has 17 residues. The V and J ends lost 2 bases and 4 bases, in that order; junction bases with no gene match: 5. Germline CDR1 reads SGHVS; CDR2 reads FNYEAQ. CDR3 sequence: CASSLTLAGGRTGELFF. CDR3 bases: TGTGCCAGCAGCTTAACCCTAGCGGGAGGGCGCACCGGGGAGCTGTTTTTT.

This chain joins TRBV7-2 and TRBJ2-7; a weak D match, TRBD1 (6 bases). V was pared by 2 bases and J by 2 bases, with 10 bases between. The CDR3 loop spans 14 amino acids. The germline V gene has CDR1 SGHTA and CDR2 FQGNSA. The CDR3 region is CASSLTGYPYEQYF. The CDR3 DNA reads TGTGCCAGCAGCTTAACAGGGTACCCCTACGAGCAGTACTTC.

The rearrangement joins TRBV20-1 to TRBJ2-7, with D possibly being TRBD2 (5 bases). Germline V gene sequence: CDR1 DFQATT, CDR2 SNEGSKA (reference sequence). The ends were cut back, 0 bases at V and 0 bases at J, with 12 bases in the middle. CDR3 size: 15 residues. This CDR3 is CSARDSRRSSYEQYF. DNA for the CDR3: TGCAGTGCTAGAGATAGTAGGAGGAGCTCCTACGAGCAGTACTTC.

This clonotype was counted between two and nine times. The CDR3 loop is CANSDTTHYGYTF. The CDR3 DNA reads as TGTGCCAACTCGGACACCACTCACTATGGCTACACCTTC. The chain is built from TRBV6-1 and TRBJ1-2; D perhaps matches TRBD1 (5 bases). The CDR3 is 13 residues long. V lost 10 bases and J 3 bases, leaving 15 bases between the germline ends. Germline CDR1 MNHNS, CDR2 SASEGT.

This clonotype was counted between two and nine times. The chain has TRBV19 and TRBJ1-6; TRBD1 aligns across 7 bases. Germline CDR1 is LNHDA and CDR2 is SQIVND (reference sequence). CDR3 size: 14 residues. V gave up 4 bases and J gave up 7 bases; unmatched junction bases: 4. The CDR3 reads CASSRATGNSPLHF. CDR3 coding DNA: TGTGCCAGTAGTAGGGCGACAGGGAATTCACCCCTCCACTTT.

The chain is built from TRBV20-1 and TRBJ1-1, with TRBD1 matching over 7 bases. In germline, CDR1 is DFQATT, CDR2 SNEGSKA (reference sequence). CDR3 length: 16 residues. J gave up 0 bases and V 3 bases, and 10 bases lay outside the gene matches. The CDR3: CSASTTGLILNTEAFF. The CDR3, as DNA: TGCAGTGCTAGCACGACAGGGCTGATTTTGAACACTGAAGCTTTCTTT.

This chain connects TRBV30 to TRBJ2-3; D is perhaps TRBD2 (5 bases). The CDR3 sequence is 16 residues long. Germline V gene data show CDR1 as GTSNPN and CDR2 as SVGIG (reference sequence). Trimming took 2 bases from V and 4 from J, leaving 19 bases between them. Here the CDR3 reads CAWSPQRFPGADTQYF. The CDR3 DNA reads TGTGCCTGGAGTCCCCAGCGGTTCCCTGGGGCAGATACGCAGTATTTT.

Only a few counts were recorded for this clonotype. This chain joins TRBV28 and TRBJ2-7; 7 bases fit TRBD1. The length of the CDR3 is 14 residues. With 5 bases clipped from V and 6 bases from J, the junction kept 10 bases outside the gene matches. Looked up from germline, CDR1 is MDHEN and CDR2 is SYDVKM. Written as DNA, the CDR3 is TGTGCCAGCAGTCCCTCAGACAGGGAAGGCGAGCAGTACTTC. It is translated as CASSPSDREGEQYF.

In this sample, this clonotype turned up a few times. V gene TRBV6-1 combines with J gene TRBJ2-1, with 8 bases matching TRBD1. Per the germline V gene, CDR1 is MNHNS and CDR2 is SASEGT. The CDR3 covers 16 residues. V dropped 7 bases and J dropped 6; count of bases not matched to a gene: 14. CDR3 DNA sequence: TGTGCCAGCAACCCGATGGGGGCAGGGGGCCGCAATGAGCAGTTCTTC. Amino acid sequence: CASNPMGAGGRNEQFF.

The rearrangement uses TRBV19 and TRBJ1-2, with D possibly matching TRBD1 (5 bases). V was trimmed by 5 bases and J by 4 bases, leaving 17 bases between them. Germline V gene data show CDR1 as LNHDA and CDR2 as SQIVND (reference sequence). CDR3 length: 15 residues. The CDR3 coding sequence is TGTGCCAGTAGTTTCGGGGACCCAAGCGGCTATGGCTACACCTTC. This sequence encodes CASSFGDPSGYGYTF.

This clonotype was picked up one time. The rearrangement uses TRBV18 and TRBJ1-5; 8 bases match TRBD1. This CDR3 has 17 amino acids. Germline loops: CDR1 KGHSH, CDR2 LQKENI. V was clipped by 2 bases and J by 0 bases; unmatched bases: 6. DNA of the CDR3: TGTGCCAGCTCACCAAGGACAGGGACAGATAGCAATCAGCCCCAGCATTTT. Amino acid sequence: CASSPRTGTDSNQPQHF.

There are a few counts of this clonotype. The rearrangement uses TRBV4-1 and TRBJ2-3; D perhaps matches TRBD2 (5 bases). The CDR3 has 15 residues. Per the germline V gene, CDR1 is MGHRA and CDR2 is YSYEKL. V was pared by 1 base and J by 5 bases, with 13 bases between. CDR3 in DNA: TGCGCCAGCAGCCAAGCTAGCATAGGTTTAGATACGCAGTATTTT. Translated, it gives CASSQASIGLDTQYF.

This clonotype turned up a few times. This sequence joins TRBV7-7 and TRBJ2-5, with D perhaps TRBD1 (5 bases). Germline V lookup: CDR1 SSHAT, CDR2 FNYEAQ (reference sequence). The CDR3 contains 14 residues. The V gene lost 2 bases and the J gene lost 7 bases, with 14 bases spanning the gap. The CDR3 region is CASSLFQGEGTQYF. The CDR3 DNA is TGTGCCAGCAGCTTATTCCAAGGGGAAGGGACCCAGTACTTC.

This clonotype has more than one count but fewer than ten. This chain uses TRBV20-1 with TRBJ1-5; D not certain. This CDR3 comprises 15 residues. Germline V gene sequence: CDR1 DFQATT, CDR2 SNEGSKA (reference sequence). Trimming took off 6 bases at V and 0 bases at J, with 15 bases between the two ends. In nucleotides, the CDR3 is TGCAGTGCCTCCCCCGACGTATATAGCAATCAGCCCCAGCATTTT. Translated: CSASPDVYSNQPQHF.

Sample share makes this clonotype medium-sized. This chain joins TRBV19 and TRBJ2-7; 8 bases agree with TRBD2. J was trimmed by 5 bases and V by 8 bases; bases with no gene match: 14. The CDR3 is made up of 15 amino acids. Per the germline V gene, CDR1 is LNHDA and CDR2 is SQIVND (reference sequence). CDR3: CASQNVGSGMDEQYF. CDR3 DNA: TGTGCCAGTCAGAATGTGGGTAGCGGGATGGACGAGCAGTACTTC.

The J gene is TRBJ2-7, the V gene TRBV14, with 9 nucleotides matching TRBD2. Trimming removed 3 bases from V and 6 bases from J; junction bases left unmatched: 9. The CDR3 is 15 amino acids. Per germline, CDR1 SGHDN and CDR2 FVKESK. CDR3 bases: TGTGCCAGCAGCCATGAGAGCGGGAGGTCGCCCGAGCAGTACTTC. It translates to CASSHESGRSPEQYF.